This T cell receptor (beta chain) was profiled in a study of T cells after yellow fever vaccination. TCRdb reanalysed the 5' RACE reads using MiXCR and keeps one entry per CDR3 protein. The sample lists 200,000 to 250,000 distinct CDR3 sequences; 6.9% were seen once. CDR1 is KGHDR, CDR2 SFDVKD, per germline. Trimming left V 1 base short and J 6 bases short, with 4 bases between. The CDR3 is made up of 12 amino acids. This clonotype was picked up a small number of times. Antigen: not known. Regarding the study as a whole: The presence of abundant clonotypes contaminating from the bulk population was possible in FACS-sorted repertoires. Reappearance after the booster was seen for most primary-vaccination clones, at roughly 96% CD4 and roughly 90% CD8. Few clonotypes appeared in both CD4 and CD8 compartments.

The chain couples TRBV24-1 to TRBJ2-3; no clear D. Sequenced here: CD4+ T cells sorted from PBMCs, sampled 15 days after the yellow fever booster vaccination. The TCR sequence derives from a man under 40 who received the YFV17D yellow fever vaccine. CDR3 bases: TGTGCCACCAGTGATTTAGTGGATACGCAGTATTTT. Protein: CATSDLVDTQYF.